This T cell receptor beta chain comes out of a study of Ad26.COV2.S vaccination and SARS-CoV-2 variants. The wider study: Dosing was one shot or two shots 56 days apart.

This table comes from immunoSEQ multiplex PCR, and its TCRdb copy is limited to in-frame clones, with some not included. The profile shows about 680,000 clones, around 89% of them singletons. Noted treatment: approximately 18 received Ad26.COV2.S at low or high dose, single or two shots; 5 received placebo; per-sample allocation not given. Sampling occurred on day 63 after the first vaccine or placebo injection. This CDR3 comprises 13 residues. Germline CDR1 and CDR2: MNHEY and SVGEGT. V was clipped by 4 bases and J by 10 bases, with 14 bases between them. This TCR was recovered from a person between 18 and 59 years old who received the Ad26.COV2.S COVID-19 vaccine or a placebo. The rearrangement links TRBV6-2 or TRBV6-3 to TRBJ2-1; D is ambiguous. The source was peripheral blood, collected in a trial of Ad26.COV2.S vaccine versus placebo. CDR3 nucleotides: TGTGCCAGCAGTTTTCCTCAGGCTGGGGAGCAGTTCTTC. Residues: CASSFPQAGEQFF.